This entry concerns a single TCR beta chain. The data were obtained in a study of blood T cell repertoires in COVID-19. Across the whole study: Donors in the United States, Italy and Spain gave samples during acute or convalescent COVID-19. PBMCs, B-cell-depleted T cells, or T cells were the source of the cDNA or gDNA that made up the material.

Trimming took 6 bases from V and 6 from J, leaving 14 bases between them. The CDR3 length is 13 residues. CDR1 is LNHDA and CDR2 is SQIVND in the germline V gene (reference sequence). As handled by the study authors: Amplification of reference gene primers provided the estimated nucleated cell counts. Sequencing was performed with immunoSEQ multiplex PCR; in TCRdb, only in-frame clones are kept and a portion is missing. Clonal size and the V and J genes are those of that table, whereas D and trimming came from the DNA. The data hold fewer than 200,000 clones, with 65% to 90% observed a single time. This TCR was sampled from a man in his forties or fifties with active or convalescent COVID-19. Sequences were obtained from peripheral blood. The chain uses TRBV19 and TRBJ1-1, with no clear D. The CDR3 region is CASRSPGGAEAFF. The CDR3 nucleotides are TGTGCCAGTAGATCCCCTGGCGGGGCTGAAGCTTTCTTT.